This paragraph covers one T cell receptor beta chain sequence. Method: immunoSEQ multiplex PCR; TCRdb's copy keeps in-frame clones and lacks some. The sample shows about 200,000 clones, about 86% of them seen only once. The data were taken from a study of blood T cell repertoires in COVID-19. This receptor was identified in a woman in her 40s with acute COVID-19. Material for sequencing was PBMCs or T cells enriched from blood (not recorded which).

The chain's CDR3 is CASSQDRGREGPGTGELFF. CDR3 nucleotides: TGCGCCAGCAGCCAAGATCGTGGACGGGAGGGCCCGGGCACCGGGGAGCTGTTTTTT. The V gene is TRBV4-1, the J gene TRBJ2-2, with TRBD2 matching 8 bases. The CDR3 extends over 19 amino acids. V was clipped by 0 bases and J by 4 bases; unmatched bases: 13. Germline V lookup: CDR1 MGHRA, CDR2 YSYEKL.